This TCR beta chain emerged from a study of regulatory T cells in long-lasting Graves disease. Study as a whole: Graves' patients, diagnosed recently, had received antithyroid drugs under 3 months.

Building of the TCR beta libraries involved iRepertoire HTBI primers and Arm-PCR of CDR3 regions. Using its own MiXCR run on the multiplex PCR reads, TCRdb lists one record per CDR3 protein. The sample yields about 430,000 distinct CDR3 sequences, 15% seen once. The CDR3 runs 14 residues. The junction had 6 bases not matched to a gene; V was cut back by 8 bases and J by 8 bases. Germline CDR1 and CDR2: MDHEN and SYDVKM. Time point meaning: newly diagnosed GD, antithyroid drugs for less than 3 months. Following extraction of RNA from PBMCs, that RNA was used to make the TCR library. This clonotype was observed many times. This sample also appeared in a second study, on T cells in Graves' hyperthyroidism and ophthalmopathy. That source notes: The TCR CDR3 first-round RT-PCR relied on the HTBI primer set.

The chain joins TRBV28 to TRBJ2-2; TRBD2 matches at 12 bases. The source material was peripheral blood mononuclear cells (PBMCs), sampled at new diagnosis, from a patient treated with antithyroid drugs. The sequence derives from a woman between 40 and 50 years old with Graves disease. The CDR3 protein is CASSSGRAIGELFF. CDR3 sequence (DNA): TGTGCCAGCTCTAGCGGGAGGGCCATAGGGGAGCTGTTTTTT. The whole variable domain, remainder taken from reference TRBV28 and TRBJ2-2, is DVKVTQSSRYLVKRTGEKVFLECVQDMDHENMFWYRQDPGLGLRLIYFSYDVKMKEKGDIPEGYSVSREKKERFSLILESASTNQTSMYLCASSSGRAIGELFFGEGSRLTVL.